The present T cell receptor beta chain was sequenced within a study of T cell responses to AZD1222 COVID-19 vaccine (dated by TCRdb to about 2021). About the full investigation: AZD1222 recipients given second doses at about 4 weeks or at about 12 weeks were pooled, since spike-specific TCR depth and breadth were not found to differ between the two schedules. A total of about 250 trial participants underwent TCR sequencing, of whom roughly 210 had received two doses of AZD1222 and roughly 26 had received two doses of the MenACWY control vaccine. Trial participants were enrolled by age into 18-55, 56-69 and 70-plus year subgroups, with approximately 150, 28 and 58 TCR-sequenced participants respectively.

Results the study describes overall, beyond this receptor: Vaccine-associated CD4 TCRs spanned the whole spike protein, with dominant responses in regions 160-218 and 743-854. Conclusions about previously exposed vaccinees are limited, since just five to seven AZD1222 recipients were seropositive for SARS-CoV-2 at baseline. Because no day 14 peak-response samples were available, the repertoires could be characterized only after the peak T cell response. After two AZD1222 doses, spike-specific TCR breadth and depth were significantly higher than at day 0 and than in MenACWY recipients. The 56-69-year group was small, and its depth increase did not reach significance, likely because of low power. Reportedly, close to half of the unique spike-specific TCRs recognized epitopes lying outside the regions that are mutated in the B.1.351 and B.1.1.7 variants. Most participants were white British and females outnumbered males, and the authors suggested that clonal diversity may have been underestimated.

Points on this clone: Its specific antigen is unknown. Qualities for individual bases were not recorded, and no much larger clone is one base off.

The CDR3 regions of human TCRbeta chains were analyzed by immunosequencing. As for how the authors treated the data: TCRs in the repertoires were matched against a reference library of SARS-CoV-2-specific TCRs that had been generated with the MIRA antigen-specificity platform. Breadth meant the fraction of unique TCRs that were SARS-CoV-2-associated, whereas depth meant the fraction of total T cells that were SARS-CoV-2-associated. Using the MIRA data, each spike-specific TCR was mapped to the spike region that the TCR reacts to and placed in a CD4 or CD8 class. Log10-transformed breadth and depth values were compared by one-way ANOVA with Sidak's multiple comparisons tests. TCRdb provides this immuneACCESS table in a form limited to in-frame rearrangements. Some clones are lacking; in checked studies, under half of them reflect an unresolved V gene, and why the rest are absent is not known. That table is the source of V, J and clone size, and D and trimming were worked out from the DNA. This sample holds approximately 100,000 clones; more than 85% were observed only once. Roughly 4.5% of the sample belongs to the ten largest clones.

In the paper's terms, the time point label means: baseline before first vaccination. The vaccinee samples were drawn from two UK trials, COV001 and COV002, one of which was a single-blind randomized controlled phase 2/3 trial testing AZD1222 (ChAdOx1 nCoV-19) in healthy adults. For TCRbeta chain sequencing, PBMC samples from trial participants were taken at day 0 and at day 28 after the second dose. Its CDR3 holds 14 amino acids, cysteine through phenylalanine. Solely the CDR3 DNA is kept, with 42 bases framed from the first base. The germline V gene (reference sequence) provides CDR1 MNHNY and CDR2 SVGAGI. Between the V and J ends, shortened by 2 bases and 2 bases respectively, the junction contains 9 bases.

This receptor was obtained from an adult in good health. Specimen: peripheral blood, collected on day 0 of AZD1222 vaccination. The chain is assembled from TRBV6-6 and TRBJ2-5; too little of a D gene remains to name it. The nucleotide sequence reads TGTGCCAGCAGTTACGCCATATTGCAAGAGACCCAGTACTTC. Its coded protein is CASSYAILQETQYF.